This passage covers 3 T cell receptor beta chains from one sample sequenced in a study of OX40 agonist ivuxolimab in advanced cancers. TCRdb's copy holds only in-frame clones and misses some; the assay was immunoSEQ multiplex PCR. The sample lists fewer than 70,000 clones; about 89% were seen once. Sequenced material: CD4+ or CD8+ T cells sorted from blood, taken in a trial of the OX40 agonist ivuxolimab. Receptors originate from an adult with an advanced solid tumor such as melanoma, head and neck, liver or kidney cancer.

V usage is TRBV9 and J usage is TRBJ2-2, with D possibly matching TRBD2 (6 bases). V lost 0 bases and J 6 bases, leaving 9 bases between the germline ends. This CDR3 has 14 residues. Germline V gene lookup returns CDR1 SGDLS and CDR2 YYNGEE. The CDR3 DNA follows: TGTGCCAGCAGCGTAGCCGGAGGGGCCGGGGAGCTGTTTTTT. Translating it yields CASSVAGGAGELFF.

The V and J genes are TRBV5-5 and TRBJ2-7, with D uncertain. This CDR3 has 11 amino acids. Germline V gives CDR1 SGHKS, CDR2 YYEKEE (reference sequence). Trimming removed 4 bases from V and 3 bases from J, with 5 bases in between. The CDR3, as DNA: TGTGCCAGCAGCCCCAACTACGAGCAGTACTTC. It encodes CASSPNYEQYF.

The chain couples TRBV5-1 to TRBJ2-5; D is tentatively TRBD1 or TRBD2 (7 bases each). CDR3 size: 14 residues. Trimming stripped 4 bases from V and 2 bases from J, with 12 bases between. From germline, CDR1 is SGHRS and CDR2 YFSETQ. The CDR3, as DNA: TGCGCCAGCAGCGGGGGGGGACAGCAAGAGACCCAGTACTTC. Translation: CASSGGGQQETQYF.